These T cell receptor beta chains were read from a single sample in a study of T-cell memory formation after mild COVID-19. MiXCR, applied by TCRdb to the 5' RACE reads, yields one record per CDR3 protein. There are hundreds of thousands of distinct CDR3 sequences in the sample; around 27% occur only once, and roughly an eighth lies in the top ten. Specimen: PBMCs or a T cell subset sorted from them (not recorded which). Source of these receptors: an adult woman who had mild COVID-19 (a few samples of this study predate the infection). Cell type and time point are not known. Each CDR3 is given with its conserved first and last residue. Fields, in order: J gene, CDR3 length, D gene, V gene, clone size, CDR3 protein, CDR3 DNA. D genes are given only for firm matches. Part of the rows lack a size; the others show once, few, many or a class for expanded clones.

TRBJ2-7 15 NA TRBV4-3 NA CASSQDFARGDEQYF TGCGCCAGCAGCCAAGATTTCGCACGGGGAGACGAGCAGTACTTC
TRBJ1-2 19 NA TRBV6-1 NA CASSEPSRAFYGRNYGYTF TGTGCCAGCAGTGAGCCAAGTCGAGCCTTTTATGGCAGGAACTATGGCTACACCTTC
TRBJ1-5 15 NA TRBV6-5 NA CASSSMDSSNQPQHF TGTGCCAGCAGTTCCATGGACAGTAGCAATCAGCCCCAGCATTTT
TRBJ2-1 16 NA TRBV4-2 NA CASSHYRTLSYNEQFF TGTGCCAGCAGCCACTATCGGACTCTCTCCTACAATGAGCAGTTCTTC
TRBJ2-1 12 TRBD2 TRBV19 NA CASRGLAGSEFF TGTGCCAGTAGGGGTCTAGCGGGGTCGGAGTTCTTC
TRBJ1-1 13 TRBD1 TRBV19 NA CASSMGTDTEAFF TGTGCCAGTAGTATGGGGACAGATACTGAAGCTTTCTTT
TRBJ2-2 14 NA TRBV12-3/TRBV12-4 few CASSFNARTGELFF TGTGCCAGCAGTTTCAATGCACGCACCGGGGAGCTGTTTTTT
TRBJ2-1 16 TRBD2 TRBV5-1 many CASSPTLSGSNNEQFF TGCGCCAGCAGCCCGACCTTGAGCGGGAGCAACAATGAGCAGTTCTTC
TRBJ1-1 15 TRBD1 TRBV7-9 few CASSYNQGAGTEAFF TGTGCCAGCAGCTATAATCAGGGGGCGGGTACTGAAGCTTTCTTT
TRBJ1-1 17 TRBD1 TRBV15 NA CATSSAWDRAARTEAFF TGTGCCACCAGCAGCGCCTGGGACAGGGCAGCGCGCACTGAAGCTTTCTTT
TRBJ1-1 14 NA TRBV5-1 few CASSLGHTNTEAFF TGCGCCAGCAGCTTAGGACACACGAACACTGAAGCTTTCTTT
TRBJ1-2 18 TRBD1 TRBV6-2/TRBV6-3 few CASSPPGTGTHRGYGYTF TGTGCCAGCAGTCCCCCCGGGACAGGCACTCACAGGGGCTATGGCTACACCTTC
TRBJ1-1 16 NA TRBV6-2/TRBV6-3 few CASSYVERGLNTEAFF TGTGCCAGCAGTTACGTCGAGAGAGGGTTAAACACTGAAGCTTTCTTT
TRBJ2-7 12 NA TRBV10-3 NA CAIRGPGDEQYF TGTGCCATCAGGGGGCCTGGAGACGAGCAGTACTTC
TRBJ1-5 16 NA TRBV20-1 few CSARDPGTYTSRPQHF TGCAGTGCTAGAGACCCCGGGACCTACACCAGCAGGCCCCAGCATTTT
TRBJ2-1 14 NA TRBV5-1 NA CASSLRTSYNEQFF TGCGCCAGCAGCTTGAGGACCTCCTACAATGAGCAGTTCTTC
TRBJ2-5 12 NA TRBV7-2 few CASSSPPETQYF TGTGCCAGCAGTTCCCCCCCAGAGACCCAGTACTTC
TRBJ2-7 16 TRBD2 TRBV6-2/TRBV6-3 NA CASSPYPGTSGNEQYF TGTGCCAGCAGTCCTTATCCTGGGACTAGCGGTAACGAGCAGTACTTC
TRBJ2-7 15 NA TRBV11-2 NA CASSLGGGRLYEQYF TGTGCCAGTTCCTTAGGGGGAGGAAGGCTATACGAGCAGTACTTC
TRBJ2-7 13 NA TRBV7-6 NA CASSLRGFYEQYF TGTGCCAGCAGCTTAAGAGGGTTCTACGAGCAGTACTTC
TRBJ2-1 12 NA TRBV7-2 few CASSYNHNEQFF TGTGCCAGCAGCTATAACCACAATGAGCAGTTCTTC
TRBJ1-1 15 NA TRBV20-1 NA CSARDSGRVNTEAFF TGCAGTGCTAGAGATTCGGGCAGGGTTAACACTGAAGCTTTCTTT
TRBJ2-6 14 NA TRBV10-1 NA CAIPWVSGANVLTF TGCGCCATCCCTTGGGTCTCTGGGGCCAACGTCCTGACTTTC
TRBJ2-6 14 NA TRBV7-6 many CASSLGAGANVLTF TGTGCCAGCAGCTTAGGGGCAGGGGCCAACGTCCTGACTTTC
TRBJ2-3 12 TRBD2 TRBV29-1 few CSVGGVTDTQYF TGCAGCGTGGGGGGGGTCACAGATACGCAGTATTTT
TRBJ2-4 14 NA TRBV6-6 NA CASTGLEGKNIQYF TGTGCCAGCACCGGCCTGGAGGGGAAAAACATTCAGTACTTC
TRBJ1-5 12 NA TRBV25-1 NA CASSEEDQPQHF TGTGCCAGCAGTGAAGAAGATCAGCCCCAGCATTTT
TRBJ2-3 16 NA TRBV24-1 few CATKPGPLKGTDTQYF TGTGCCACCAAACCGGGACCCCTAAAGGGTACAGATACGCAGTATTTT
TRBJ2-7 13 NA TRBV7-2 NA CASGGIGKSTTHF TGTGCCAGCGGGGGGATTGGAAAGTCTACGACGCACTTC
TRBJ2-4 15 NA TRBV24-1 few CATSDAGLAKNIQYF TGTGCCACCAGTGATGCGGGATTAGCCAAAAACATTCAGTACTTC
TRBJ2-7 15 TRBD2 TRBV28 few CASSLQTSGSYEQYF TGTGCCAGCAGTCTCCAGACTAGCGGGAGTTACGAGCAGTACTTC
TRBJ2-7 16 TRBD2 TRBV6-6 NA CASSSQGVAGFYEQYF TGTGCCAGCAGTTCCCAGGGCGTAGCGGGATTTTACGAGCAGTACTTC
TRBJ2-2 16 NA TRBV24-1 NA CATSDPTRPGTGELFF TGTGCCACCAGTGATCCGACACGGCCGGGGACCGGGGAGCTGTTTTTT
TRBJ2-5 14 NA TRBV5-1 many CASSLVGLAETQYF TGCGCCAGCAGCTTGGTCGGGCTAGCGGAGACCCAGTACTTC
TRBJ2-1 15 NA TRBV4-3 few CASSRGATVYNEQFF TGCGCCAGCAGCCGCGGGGCTACCGTCTACAATGAGCAGTTCTTC
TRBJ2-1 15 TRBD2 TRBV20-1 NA CSAQRGGGSYNEQFF TGCAGTGCTCAACGTGGGGGGGGCTCCTACAATGAGCAGTTCTTC
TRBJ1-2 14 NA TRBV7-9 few CASSLVTGPYGYTF TGTGCCAGCAGCTTAGTCACAGGGCCATATGGCTACACCTTC
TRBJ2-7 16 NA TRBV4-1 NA CASSQTTWTENYEQYF TGCGCCAGCAGTCAAACCACCTGGACGGAGAACTACGAGCAGTACTTC
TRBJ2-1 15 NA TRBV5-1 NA CASSLAISPNNEQFF TGCGCCAGCAGCTTGGCCATAAGCCCAAACAATGAGCAGTTCTTC
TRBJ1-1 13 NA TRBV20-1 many CSAPSGDLTEAFF TGCAGTGCACCGAGCGGGGACCTCACTGAAGCTTTCTTT
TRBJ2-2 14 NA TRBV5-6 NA CASSLDLPTGELFF TGTGCCAGCAGCTTGGATCTTCCCACCGGGGAGCTGTTTTTT
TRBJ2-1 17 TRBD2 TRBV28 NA CASINSAGGSSYNEQFF TGTGCCAGCATCAACTCCGCGGGGGGAAGCTCCTACAATGAGCAGTTCTTC
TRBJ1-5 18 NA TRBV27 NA CASSLRGGIGLSNQPQHF TGTGCCAGCAGTTTACGGGGGGGGATAGGGCTCAGCAATCAGCCCCAGCATTTT
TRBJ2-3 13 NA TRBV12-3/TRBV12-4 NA CASSFRDVDTQYF TGTGCCAGCAGTTTTCGAGATGTGGATACGCAGTATTTT
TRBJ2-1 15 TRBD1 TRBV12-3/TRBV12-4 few CASSQDIQGANEQFF TGTGCCAGCAGTCAAGACATACAGGGGGCCAATGAGCAGTTCTTC
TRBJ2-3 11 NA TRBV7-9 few CASTSLDTQYF TGTGCCAGCACTTCTCTGGATACGCAGTATTTT
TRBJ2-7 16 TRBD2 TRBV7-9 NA CASSLPTAGGSYEQYF TGTGCCAGCAGCTTGCCAACCGCGGGAGGTTCCTACGAGCAGTACTTC
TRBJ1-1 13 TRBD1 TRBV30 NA CAWSLQGLTEAFF TGTGCCTGGAGTCTACAGGGGTTGACTGAAGCTTTCTTT
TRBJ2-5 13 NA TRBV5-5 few CASSLSKQETQYF TGTGCCAGCAGCTTGAGCAAACAAGAGACCCAGTACTTC
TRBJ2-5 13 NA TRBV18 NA CASSPTLEETQYF TGTGCCAGCTCACCTACCCTGGAAGAGACCCAGTACTTC
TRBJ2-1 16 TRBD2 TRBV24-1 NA CATSESSGGAYNEQFF TGTGCCACCAGTGAATCAAGCGGGGGGGCCTACAATGAGCAGTTCTTC
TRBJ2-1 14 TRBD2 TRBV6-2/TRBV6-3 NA CASGLTSGIPEQFF TGTGCCAGCGGCCTGACTAGCGGGATTCCCGAGCAGTTCTTC
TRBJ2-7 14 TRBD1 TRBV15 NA CATSDRDRGHEQYF TGTGCCACCAGCGACCGGGACAGGGGACACGAGCAGTACTTC
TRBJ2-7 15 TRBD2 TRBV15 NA CATSRILAGGNEQYF TGTGCCACCAGCAGAATCCTAGCGGGAGGAAACGAGCAGTACTTC
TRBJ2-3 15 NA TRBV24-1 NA CATSDTGTTEDTQYF TGTGCCACCAGTGATACCGGGACGACGGAAGATACGCAGTATTTT
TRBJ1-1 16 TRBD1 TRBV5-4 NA CASSPLDRGSTGEAFF TGTGCCAGCAGCCCCTTGGACAGGGGCTCTACTGGTGAAGCTTTCTTT
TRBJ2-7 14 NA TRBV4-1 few CASSQYLGAYEQYF TGCGCCAGCAGCCAATACCTCGGGGCCTACGAGCAGTACTTC
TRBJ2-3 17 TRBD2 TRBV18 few CASSPLRKAGDRDTQYF TGTGCCAGCTCACCCCTTAGGAAAGCGGGGGATCGAGATACGCAGTATTTT